Shown below are 2 T cell receptor beta chains from a single sample sequenced in a study of tumor and adjacent non-tumor tissue in lung cancer. RNA was extracted from bulk tissue without any cell sorting. Three rounds of nested PCR, following a modified ARM-PCR protocol, produced the TCRbeta library. TCRdb called the multiplex PCR reads again in MiXCR, with one record for every CDR3 protein. The sample lists approximately 76,000 distinct CDR3 sequences, nearly 70% occurring once. Specimen: lung tumor tissue. These receptors were taken from a woman aged 70-85 years with non-small cell lung cancer.

Concerning this clonotype itself: The conserved final phenylalanine or tryptophan is absent from the CDR3, which likely points to a read error. The chain has TRBV12-3 or TRBV12-4 and TRBJ2-5; 7 positions match TRBD1. CDR3 length: 21 amino acids. The chain's CDR3 is CANSLRQGSIYHSKRKETQYL. For the CDR3, the DNA is TGTGCCAACAGTCTGAGACAGGGCTCGATCTACCACTCAAAACGAAAAGAGACCCAGTACTTA.

This clonotype was observed once. The CDR3 here is CASSLSETGKIEQYF. The CDR3 DNA reads as TGTGCCAGCAGCCTGAGCGAGACGGGAAAGATCGAGCAGTACTTC. The chain joins TRBV12-3 or TRBV12-4 to TRBJ2-7, with D tentatively TRBD2 (5 bases). The CDR3 length is 15 residues. Trimming removed 6 bases at V and 6 bases at J, with 21 bases between.